This T cell receptor beta chain derives from a study of cytomegalovirus exposure and HLA in healthy donors. Whole-study findings and limits: For most TCR beta V segments, an earlier analysis put the productive rate at about 90% or about 30% of the time. In terms of immune exposure information, only CMV serostatus was available. Across donors, most TCRs were seen rarely, yet some public ones were widespread. Several top significant clusters appeared, in a later analysis, to be linked to common viral pathogens.

Primers included in the PCR were 60 Vbeta and 13 Jbeta primers. TCRdb keeps only in-frame clones here, not all; method: immunoSEQ multiplex PCR. The top ten clones hold approximately 1.3% of a sample with about 160,000 clones, around two thirds of them seen once. About this clone itself: The antigen remains undetermined.

In germline, CDR1 is MDHEN, CDR2 SYDVKM. The CDR3 length is 16 residues. Losses at the gene ends were 7 bases for V and 3 bases for J; bases not matched to a gene: 14. The sequenced material came from PBMCs. The sequence derives from a man in his forties or fifties in good health and CMV-seronegative. The chain combines TRBV28 with TRBJ1-2; TRBD1 agrees at 7 bases. CDR3 loop: CASNPYQGRGDYGYTF. The CDR3, as DNA: TGTGCCAGCAATCCTTACCAGGGCAGGGGGGACTATGGCTACACCTTC.